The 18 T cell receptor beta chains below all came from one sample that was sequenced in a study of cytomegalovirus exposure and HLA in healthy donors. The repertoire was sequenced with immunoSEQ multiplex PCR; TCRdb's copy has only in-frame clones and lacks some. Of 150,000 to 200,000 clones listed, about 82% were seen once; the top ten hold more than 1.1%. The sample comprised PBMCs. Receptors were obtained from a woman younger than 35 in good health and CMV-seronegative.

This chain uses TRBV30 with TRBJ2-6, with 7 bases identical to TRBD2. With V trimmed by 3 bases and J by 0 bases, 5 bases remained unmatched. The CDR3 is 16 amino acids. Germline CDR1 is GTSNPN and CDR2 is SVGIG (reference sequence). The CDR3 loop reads CAWSRGGDSGANVLTF. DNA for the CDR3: TGTGCCTGGAGCCGTGGGGGGGACTCTGGGGCCAACGTCCTGACTTTC. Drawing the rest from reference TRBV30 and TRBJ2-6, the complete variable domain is SQTIHQWPATLVQPVGSPLSLECTVEGTSNPNLYWYRQAAGRGLQLLFYSVGIGQISSEVPQNLSASRPQDRQFILSSKKLLLSDSGFYLCAWSRGGDSGANVLTFGAGSRLTVL.

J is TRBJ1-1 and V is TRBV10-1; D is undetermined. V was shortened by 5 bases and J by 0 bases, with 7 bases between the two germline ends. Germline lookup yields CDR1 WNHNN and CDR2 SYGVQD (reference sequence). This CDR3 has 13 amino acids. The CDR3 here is CASSRTLNTEAFF. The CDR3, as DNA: TGCGCCAGCAGTCGTACATTGAACACTGAAGCTTTCTTT.

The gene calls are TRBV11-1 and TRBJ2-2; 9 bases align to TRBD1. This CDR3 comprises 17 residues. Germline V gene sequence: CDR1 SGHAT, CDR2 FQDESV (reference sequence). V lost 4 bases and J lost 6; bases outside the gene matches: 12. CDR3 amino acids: CASSWRVGQGTAGELFF. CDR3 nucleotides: TGTGCCAGCAGCTGGCGGGTAGGACAGGGGACGGCCGGGGAGCTGTTTTTT. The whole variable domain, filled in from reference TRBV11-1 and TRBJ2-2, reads EAEVAQSPRYKITEKSQAVAFWCDPISGHATLYWYRQILGQGPELLVQFQDESVVDDSQLPKDRFSAERLKGVDSTLKIQPAELGDSAMYLCASSWRVGQGTAGELFFGEGSRLTVL.

CDR3 DNA sequence: TGTGCCAGCAGCCCAACAGGATTTAACACTGAAGCTTTCTTT. Its translation: CASSPTGFNTEAFF. The rearrangement joins TRBV7-9 to TRBJ1-1; D might be TRBD1 (5 bases). The V and J ends lost 5 bases and 2 bases respectively, with 12 bases between them. In germline, CDR1 is SEHNR, CDR2 FQNEAQ (reference sequence). There are 14 residues in the CDR3.

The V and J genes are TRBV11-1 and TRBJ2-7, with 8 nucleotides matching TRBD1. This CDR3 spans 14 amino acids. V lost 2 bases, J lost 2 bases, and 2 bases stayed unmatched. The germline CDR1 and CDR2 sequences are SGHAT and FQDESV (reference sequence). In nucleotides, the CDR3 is TGTGCCAGCAGCTTACAGGGGGCCGCCTACGAGCAGTACTTC. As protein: CASSLQGAAYEQYF.

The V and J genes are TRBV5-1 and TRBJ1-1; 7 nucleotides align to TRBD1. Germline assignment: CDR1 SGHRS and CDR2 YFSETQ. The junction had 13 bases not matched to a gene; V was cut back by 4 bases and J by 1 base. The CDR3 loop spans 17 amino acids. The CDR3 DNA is TGCGCCAGCAGCGCCTATCCCTCGACAGGGAAGAACACTGAAGCTTTCTTT. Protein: CASSAYPSTGKNTEAFF.

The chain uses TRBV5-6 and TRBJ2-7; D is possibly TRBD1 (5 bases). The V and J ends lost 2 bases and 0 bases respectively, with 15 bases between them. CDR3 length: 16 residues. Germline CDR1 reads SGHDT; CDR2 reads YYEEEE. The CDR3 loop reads CASSLMQGYSSYEQYF. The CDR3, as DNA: TGTGCCAGCAGCTTAATGCAGGGTTACAGCTCCTACGAGCAGTACTTC.

The CDR3 DNA reads as TGTGCCAGCTCACCAACAGGGGGAGACACTGAAGCTTTCTTT. It translates to CASSPTGGDTEAFF. The J gene is TRBJ1-1, the V gene TRBV18; 8 bases align to TRBD1. Germline trimming cut 2 bases from V and 3 bases from J; bases unmatched to any gene: 2. This CDR3 contains 14 residues. Looked up from germline, CDR1 is KGHSH and CDR2 is LQKENI. Together with reference TRBV18 and TRBJ1-1, the CDR3 gives the full variable domain: NAGVMQNPRHLVRRRGQEARLRCSPMKGHSHVYWYRQLPEEGLKFMVYLQKENIIDESGMPKERFSAEFPKEGPSILRIQQVVRGDSAAYFCASSPTGGDTEAFFGQGTRLTVV.

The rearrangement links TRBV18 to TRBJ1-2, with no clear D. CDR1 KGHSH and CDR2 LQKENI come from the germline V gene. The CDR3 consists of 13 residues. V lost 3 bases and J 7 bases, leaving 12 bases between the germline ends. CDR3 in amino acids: CASSPAGPAGYTF. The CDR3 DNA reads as TGTGCCAGCTCACCGGCAGGCCCTGCTGGCTACACCTTC.

For the CDR3, the DNA is TGTGCCAGTAAGGCAGGGTTTGACAATGAGCAGTTCTTC. Its protein is CASKAGFDNEQFF. V and J are TRBV19 and TRBJ2-1, with a possible D match to TRBD1 (5 bases). V dropped 7 bases and J dropped 5 bases, with 12 bases sitting between them. From germline, CDR1 is LNHDA and CDR2 SQIVND (reference sequence). The CDR3 extends over 13 amino acids.

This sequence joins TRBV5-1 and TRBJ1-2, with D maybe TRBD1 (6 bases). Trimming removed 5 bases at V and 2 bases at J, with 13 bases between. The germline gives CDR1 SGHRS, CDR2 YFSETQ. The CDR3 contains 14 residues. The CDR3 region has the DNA TGCGCCAGCAGAGAATACAGGGAGAACTATGGCTACACCTTC. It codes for CASREYRENYGYTF.

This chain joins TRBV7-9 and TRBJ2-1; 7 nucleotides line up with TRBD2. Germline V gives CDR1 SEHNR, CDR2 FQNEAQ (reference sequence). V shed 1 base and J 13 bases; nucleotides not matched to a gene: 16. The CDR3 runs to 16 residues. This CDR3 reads CASSLGGSGRAVVQFF. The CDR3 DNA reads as TGTGCCAGCAGCTTAGGGGGCAGTGGGAGGGCAGTCGTCCAGTTCTTC.

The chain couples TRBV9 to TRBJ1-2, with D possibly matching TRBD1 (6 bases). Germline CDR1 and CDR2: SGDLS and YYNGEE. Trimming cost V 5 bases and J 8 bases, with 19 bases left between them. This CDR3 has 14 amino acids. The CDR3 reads CASSETHRGGGYTF. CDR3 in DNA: TGTGCCAGCAGTGAAACTCACCGGGGGGGCGGCTACACCTTC.

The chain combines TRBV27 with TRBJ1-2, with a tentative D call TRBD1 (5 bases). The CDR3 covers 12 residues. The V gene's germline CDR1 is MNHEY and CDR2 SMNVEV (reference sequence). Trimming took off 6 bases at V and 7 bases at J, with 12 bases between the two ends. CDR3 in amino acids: CASSSGLSGYTF. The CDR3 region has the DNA TGTGCCAGCAGCTCAGGGTTAAGTGGCTACACCTTC.

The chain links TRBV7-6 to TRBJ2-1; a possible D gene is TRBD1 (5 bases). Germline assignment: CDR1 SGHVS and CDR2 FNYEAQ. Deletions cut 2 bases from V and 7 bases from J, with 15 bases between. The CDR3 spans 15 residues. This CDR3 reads CASSLRVASGNEQFF. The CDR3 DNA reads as TGTGCCAGCAGCTTAAGGGTAGCATCAGGGAATGAGCAGTTCTTC.

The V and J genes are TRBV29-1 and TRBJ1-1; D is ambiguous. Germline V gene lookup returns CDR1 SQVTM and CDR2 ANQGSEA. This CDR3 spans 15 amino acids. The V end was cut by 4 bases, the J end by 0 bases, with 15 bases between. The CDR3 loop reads CSVVWHSRMNTEAFF. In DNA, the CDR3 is TGCAGCGTTGTTTGGCACAGCAGAATGAACACTGAAGCTTTCTTT.

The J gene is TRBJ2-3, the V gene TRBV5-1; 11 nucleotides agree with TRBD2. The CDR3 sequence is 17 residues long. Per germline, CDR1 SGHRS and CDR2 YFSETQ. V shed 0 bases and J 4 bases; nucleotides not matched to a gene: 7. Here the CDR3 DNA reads TGCGCCAGCAGCTTGGTCTTAGCGGGAGGGGGCGCAGATACGCAGTATTTT. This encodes CASSLVLAGGGADTQYF.

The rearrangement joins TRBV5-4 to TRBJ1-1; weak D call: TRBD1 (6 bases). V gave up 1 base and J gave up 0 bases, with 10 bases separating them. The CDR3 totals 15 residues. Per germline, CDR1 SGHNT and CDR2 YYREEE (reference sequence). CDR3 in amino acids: CASSLKTGMNTEAFF. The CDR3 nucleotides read TGTGCCAGCAGCTTGAAGACAGGAATGAACACTGAAGCTTTCTTT.